The source of this T cell receptor (beta chain) is a study of tissue T cells after allogeneic stem cell transplantation. Clones were read by immunoSEQ multiplex PCR, and TCRdb kept only the in-frame ones, dropping some. The table includes about 20,000 clones, 60% to 75% detected once. The ends lost 0 bases at V and 1 base at J; junction bases unmatched: 2. Per the germline V gene, CDR1 is GKSSPN and CDR2 is SITVG. CDR3 length: 15 amino acids. Remarks on this clone: The genes are named according to mouse. The read halts 1 residue ahead of the CDR3 end, with the missing end drawn from the germline J gene.

This sequence originates from a female BALB/c mouse in good health. MHC haplotype: H2-d. The chain is built from TRBV31 and TRBJ2-4; 9 nucleotides agree with TRBD2. Sequenced sample: spleen. Partial CDR3 DNA: TGTGCCTGGAGTCTACTGGGGGGTGGTCAAAACACCTTGTAC. It specifies CAWSLLGGGQNTLY. The CDR3 reads in full as CAWSLLGGGQNTLYF.